Sequencing of this T cell receptor beta chain was carried out in a study of early T cells in non-severe SARS-CoV-2 infection. Study-wide results and limits: Private and CD4 specificities were missed by VDJdb matching, skewed to anti-spike CD8.

Separate cDNA molecules each had unique molecular identifiers attached to them. One entry per CDR3 protein results from TCRdb running MiXCR on the 5' RACE reads. The sample holds around 86,000 distinct CDR3 sequences, roughly 14% seen once. This clonotype showed up many times. The antigen is not known. J was trimmed by 5 bases and V by 1 base; bases with no gene match: 14. The CDR3 length is 17 residues. Germline V gene sequence: CDR1 DFQATT, CDR2 SNEGSKA (reference sequence). This chain connects TRBV20-1 to TRBJ1-2; 9 positions match TRBD1. The specimen sequenced was whole blood. This receptor was obtained from an adult who was a healthcare worker with PCR-confirmed SARS-CoV-2 infection or an uninfected control (not recorded which). The CDR3: CSARGNRITGGAYGYTF. The CDR3 DNA follows: TGCAGTGCTAGAGGGAACCGAATCACAGGGGGCGCATATGGCTACACCTTC.